The clone carrying this T cell receptor beta chain was recorded only once. Produced via immunoSEQ multiplex PCR; TCRdb's table is partial and in-frame only. The sample holds about 270,000 clones; around 90% are singletons and the top ten take about 3%. Each participant's cohort was designated according to participant-reported clinical history. V lost 7 bases and J lost 2, with 10 bases in between. The CDR3 is made up of 13 amino acids. Germline V gene data show CDR1 as SNHLY and CDR2 as FYNNEI. These data belong to a study of blood T cell repertoires in COVID-19. Study-level information: PBMCs, B-cell-depleted T cells, or T cells were the source of the cDNA or gDNA that made up the material.

Sequencing was done on a sample of PBMCs or T cells enriched from blood (not recorded which). This chain uses TRBV2 with TRBJ2-3; no clear D. The source is a woman between 45 and 65 years old who had recovered from COVID-19. CDR3 residues: CASKKELTDTQYF. In DNA form, the CDR3 reads TGTGCCAGCAAAAAAGAACTCACAGATACGCAGTATTTT.